In its sample, the clone carrying this TCR beta chain was seen once. Its antigen is undetermined. Just one base apart from a much larger clone, this may be a read error. The use of a sample-barcoded 5' primer and a J-beta primer mix characterized a second PCR of about 6 to 11 cycles. TCRdb reanalysed the 5' RACE reads using MiXCR and keeps one entry per CDR3 protein. The repertoire holds some 1,500,000 distinct CDR3 sequences, about 42% seen once, with around 4% in the top ten. Germline CDR1 reads SGHRS; CDR2 reads YFSETQ. The CDR3 runs to 15 residues. This specimen comes from a study of blood T cells in healthy people across ages. Donors gave roughly 10 milliliters of peripheral blood apiece. General study points: Samples with more naive T cells showed higher observed beta diversity. In older individuals, TCR beta diversity per million T cells was lower, falling roughly linearly with age. Estimated diversity that came from one million T cells was considered an underestimate.

The sequenced sample consisted of blood. The V call is TRBV5-1, the J call TRBJ2-1; a weak D match, TRBD2 (6 bases). The J call may be mistaken, given a closer DNA end match to TRBJ2-7. The TCR comes from a young woman in good health. CDR3 loop: CASKPGLSSYNEQYF. As DNA, the CDR3 is TGCGCCAGCAAACCGGGACTTAGCTCCTACAATGAGCAGTACTTC.